This T cell receptor (beta chain) derives from a study of T cell changes during pregnancy in multiple sclerosis. The V end lost 3 bases, the J end lost 5 bases, and 7 bases lay between the germline ends. CDR1 WNHNN and CDR2 SYGVQD come from the germline V gene (reference sequence). The length of the CDR3 is 13 residues. Here immunoSEQ multiplex PCR was the method, and the copy in TCRdb shows in-frame clones only, minus some. The sample contains more than 65,000 clones, around nine tenths of which appear only once. The sequence derives from a female donor with multiple sclerosis, enrolled in a pregnancy study. The sample here was peripheral blood, taken before pregnancy. V is TRBV10-1 and J is TRBJ2-2; D is unresolved. The DNA of the CDR3 is TGCGCCAGCAGTGAAACAGCTACCGGGGAGCTGTTTTTT. Translated: CASSETATGELFF.